Listed below are T cell receptor beta chains from one sample, sequenced in a study of blood T cell repertoires in COVID-19. Generated by immunoSEQ multiplex PCR, the TCRdb table keeps only in-frame clones and is missing some. The sample gives under 150,000 clones, over 80% of which show up once; about 3% is in the top ten. Sequenced input: peripheral blood. Receptors originate from a woman in her 40s with active or convalescent COVID-19. The CDR3 runs from the conserved cysteine through the conserved F or W. The D gene is left open where the match is weak. Clone size is not always given. Where it is, it says once, few, many or a class for expanded clones.

-	-	TRBV5-4	15	TRBJ2-7	TGTGCCAGCAGCCGCCCGGGGGGCGTTTCGTACGAGCAGTACTTC	CASSRPGGVSYEQYF
TRBD1	-	TRBV4-3	17	TRBJ2-7	TGCGCCAGCAGCCAAGATTTGCGAGGGGGCGCCATTGACGAGCAGTACTTC	CASSQDLRGGAIDEQYF
TRBD2	-	TRBV30	15	TRBJ2-3	TGTGCCTGGAGTCGGGGCGGGAGGAGCACAGATACGCAGTATTTT	CAWSRGGRSTDTQYF
TRBD1	-	TRBV10-1	17	TRBJ2-7	TGCGCCAGCAGTGATCCACATGGACAGGGGAAAACCTACGAGCAGTACTTC	CASSDPHGQGKTYEQYF
-	-	TRBV28	15	TRBJ1-5	TGTGCCAGCAGCCCGGGGGGGGCTAGCAATCAGCCCCAGCATTTT	CASSPGGASNQPQHF
-	-	TRBV7-2	18	TRBJ2-7	TGTGCCAGCAGCTTAGGGCCTGGGAAGGGGGGGACCTACTACGAGCAGTACTTC	CASSLGPGKGGTYYEQYF
TRBD2	-	TRBV7-2	16	TRBJ2-6	TGTGCCAGCAGCCGTCGTAGCGGGGGCGGGGCCAACGTCCTGACTTTC	CASSRRSGGGANVLTF
-	few	TRBV29-1	14	TRBJ2-5	TGCAGCGTTGAAGTCCCCGGGTCCCGGGAGACCCAGTACTTC	CSVEVPGSRETQYF
-	-	TRBV6-5	15	TRBJ1-5	TGTGCCAGCAGACCCGTACCGGGTGTCAATCAGCCCCAGCATTTT	CASRPVPGVNQPQHF
-	-	TRBV6-1	15	TRBJ2-7	TGTGCCAGCAGTGAACTTCAGGGCGGGGCGGGGGAGCAGTACTTC	CASSELQGGAGEQYF
TRBD2	-	TRBV15	17	TRBJ2-1	TGTGCCACCAGCAGATCAGGACTAGCGGGAACCTACAATGAGCAGTTCTTC	CATSRSGLAGTYNEQFF
TRBD2	-	TRBV24-1	15	TRBJ2-1	TGTGCCACCAGTGAGCTAGCGGGGGGAAGGAATGAGCAGTTCTTC	CATSELAGGRNEQFF
TRBD1	-	TRBV5-6	13	TRBJ2-5	TGTGCCAGCAGCGTCAGGGGGCAAGAGACCCAGTACTTC	CASSVRGQETQYF
-	-	TRBV7-2	14	TRBJ1-1	TGTGCCAGCAGCTTAAAAAGGGGGGGCACTGAAGCTTTCTTT	CASSLKRGGTEAFF
-	-	TRBV14	14	TRBJ1-1	TGTGCCAGCAGCCAGGCCTCAAGTCTCACTGAAGCTTTCTTT	CASSQASSLTEAFF
TRBD1	few	TRBV19	15	TRBJ2-2	TGTGCCAGTAGGTCACAGGGGGCGGACACCGGGGAGCTGTTTTTT	CASRSQGADTGELFF
-	once	TRBV6-1	11	TRBJ2-7	TGTGCCAGCAGTGAACAGGCCGAGCAGTACTTC	CASSEQAEQYF
TRBD1	once	TRBV4-1	14	TRBJ1-4	TGCGCCAGCAGCCTGAGGGACAGGGAGGAAAAACTGTTTTTT	CASSLRDREEKLFF
-	-	TRBV30	16	TRBJ1-3	TGTGCCTGGAGTGAGACCAGCGGTACGTCGGGAAACACCATATATTTT	CAWSETSGTSGNTIYF
-	-	TRBV4-1	15	TRBJ1-1	TGCGCCAGCAGCCACTCGGGGGGAAAGAACACTGAAGCTTTCTTT	CASSHSGGKNTEAFF
-	-	TRBV29-1	14	TRBJ1-5	TGCAGCGTCTCTTATAATACAGGGAATCAGCCCCAGCATTTT	CSVSYNTGNQPQHF
-	-	TRBV9	13	TRBJ1-2	TGTGCCAGCAGCCTGACAGGCGGAGAGGGCTACACCTTC	CASSLTGGEGYTF
TRBD1	-	TRBV2	15	TRBJ1-5	TGTGCCAGCAGCGGACAGGTCAATAGCAATCAGCCCCAGCATTTT	CASSGQVNSNQPQHF
-	once	TRBV27	16	TRBJ2-7	TGTGCCAGCAGTTTACTAGGGGTAAAAGCTTCCTACGAGCAGTACTTC	CASSLLGVKASYEQYF
-	-	TRBV27	16	TRBJ2-7	TGTGCCAGCAGCCCTTCTAGCCCGCAGGATTCCTACGAGCAGTACTTC	CASSPSSPQDSYEQYF
TRBD1	-	TRBV28	15	TRBJ1-2	TGTGCCAGCAGTTTTGGACAGGGTAGCACCTATGGCTACACCTTC	CASSFGQGSTYGYTF
TRBD1	-	TRBV7-2	16	TRBJ1-2	TGTGCCAGCAGGACAAACAGGGGGCAAGGTGACTATGGCTACACCTTC	CASRTNRGQGDYGYTF
-	few	TRBV15	14	TRBJ1-2	TGTGCCACCAGCAGAGAAGGGGTCGGCTATGGCTACACCTTC	CATSREGVGYGYTF
-	-	TRBV21-1	15	TRBJ2-7	TGTGCCAGCCGGAAAAGAATAGCGCATATCTACGAGCAGTACTTC	CASRKRIAHIYEQYF
-	-	TRBV10-3	13	TRBJ1-2	TGTGCCATCAGTGAGGCGATGCGCTATGGCTACACCTTC	CAISEAMRYGYTF
-	-	TRBV6-5	11	TRBJ1-2	TGTGCCAGCAGTTTTGGGAGCGGCTACACCTTC	CASSFGSGYTF
TRBD2	-	TRBV2	15	TRBJ2-1	TGTGCCAGCAGCAGCGGGAGTAACTTCGGGGATGAGCAGTTCTTC	CASSSGSNFGDEQFF
-	-	TRBV7-8	16	TRBJ1-5	TGTGCCAGCAGCTTATCAGCGGGGTGGAGCAATCAGCCCCAGCATTTT	CASSLSAGWSNQPQHF
-	few	TRBV29-1	16	TRBJ2-1	TGCAGCGTTGAAAGGGGGGGGAATAGGGTCTACAATGAGCAGTTCTTC	CSVERGGNRVYNEQFF
-	-	TRBV9	15	TRBJ2-1	TGTGCCAGCAGCCCCATTATAGGGGGGGCGGGTGAGCAGTTCTTC	CASSPIIGGAGEQFF
TRBD1	few	TRBV15	13	TRBJ1-1	TGTGCCACCAGCAGAAGGACAGGCACCGAAGCTTTCTTT	CATSRRTGTEAFF
-	-	TRBV30	14	TRBJ2-4	TGTGCCTGTTCGAAGGGGTGGGACTCGAACATTCAGTACTTC	CACSKGWDSNIQYF
-	once	TRBV6-6	11	TRBJ1-6	TGTGCCAGCAGTTTGCGGTCACCCCTCCACTTT	CASSLRSPLHF
TRBD2	-	TRBV11-2	17	TRBJ2-3	TGTGCCAGCAGTTACCCGACTAGCGGGGCCGTCACAGATACGCAGTATTTT	CASSYPTSGAVTDTQYF
-	-	TRBV2	15	TRBJ1-4	TGTGCCAGCAAAGGGAGGGTTGCAACTAATGAAAAACTGTTTTTT	CASKGRVATNEKLFF
TRBD1	-	TRBV28	18	TRBJ2-6	TGTGCCAGCAGTCCCTGGGACAGGGGTCTCTCTGGGGCCAACGTCCTGACTTTC	CASSPWDRGLSGANVLTF
TRBD1	-	TRBV18	16	TRBJ1-2	TGTGCCAGCTCCCGGGACAGGGGCCAAGCTAACTATGGCTACACCTTC	CASSRDRGQANYGYTF
TRBD2	-	TRBV18	17	TRBJ2-2	TGTGCCAGCTCACCACCTTCGGGACTACTAAACACCGGGGAGCTGTTTTTT	CASSPPSGLLNTGELFF
TRBD1	-	TRBV6-6	16	TRBJ1-1	TGTGCCAGCAGCCCCCGGACAGGGGAGGGGAACACTGAAGCTTTCTTT	CASSPRTGEGNTEAFF
-	-	TRBV9	16	TRBJ1-6	TGTGCCAGCAGCGTATGGCCCTGGTCCAATAATTCACCCCTCCACTTT	CASSVWPWSNNSPLHF
TRBD1	-	TRBV19	15	TRBJ1-5	TGTGCCAGTAGTATAGGGACAGGGGGCAATCAGCCCCAGCATTTT	CASSIGTGGNQPQHF
TRBD1	-	TRBV6-1	15	TRBJ1-5	TGTGCCAGCAGGCCGACAGGGGAGAGGGGTCAGCCCCAGCATTTT	CASRPTGERGQPQHF
TRBD1	-	TRBV18	13	TRBJ1-2	TGTGCCAGCTCACCGGGGACAGCCTATGGCTACACCTTC	CASSPGTAYGYTF
-	-	TRBV12-5	19	TRBJ2-5	TGTGCTAGTGGTTTGGGCAGGGGAAAGAACGGGAGGATCCAAGAGACCCAGTACTTC	CASGLGRGKNGRIQETQYF
-	-	TRBV18	12	TRBJ1-1	TGTGCCAGCTCACGTGAGGTCACTGAAGCTTTCTTT	CASSREVTEAFF